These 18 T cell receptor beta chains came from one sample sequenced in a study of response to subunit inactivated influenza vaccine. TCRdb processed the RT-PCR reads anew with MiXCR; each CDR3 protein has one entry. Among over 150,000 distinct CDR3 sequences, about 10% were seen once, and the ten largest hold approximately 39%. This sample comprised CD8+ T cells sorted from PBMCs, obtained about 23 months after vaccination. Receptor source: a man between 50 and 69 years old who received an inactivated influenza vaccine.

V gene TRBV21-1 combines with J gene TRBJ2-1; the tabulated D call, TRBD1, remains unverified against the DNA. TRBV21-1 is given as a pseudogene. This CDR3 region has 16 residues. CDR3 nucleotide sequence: TGTGCCAGCAGCAAACATCGGGACAGGGTCTACAATGAGCAGTTCTTC. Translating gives CASSKHRDRVYNEQFF.

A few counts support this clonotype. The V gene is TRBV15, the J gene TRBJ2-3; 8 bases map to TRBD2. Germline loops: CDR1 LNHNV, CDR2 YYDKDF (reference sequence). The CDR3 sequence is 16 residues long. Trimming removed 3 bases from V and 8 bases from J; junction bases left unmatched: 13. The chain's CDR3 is CATSSLDLQAGGTQYF. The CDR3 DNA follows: TGTGCCACCAGCAGTCTTGACCTTCAGGCGGGGGGTACGCAGTATTTT.

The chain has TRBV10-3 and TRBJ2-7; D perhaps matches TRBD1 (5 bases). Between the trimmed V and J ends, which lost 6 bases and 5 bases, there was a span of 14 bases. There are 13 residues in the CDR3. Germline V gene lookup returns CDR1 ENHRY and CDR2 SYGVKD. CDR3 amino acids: CAIRLQDLNEQYF. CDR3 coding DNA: TGTGCCATCAGACTACAGGATTTGAACGAGCAGTACTTC.

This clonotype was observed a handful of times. CDR3 sequence reads: CASSALSGDYEQYF. For the CDR3, the DNA is TGTGCCAGCAGTGCCTTGTCAGGGGACTACGAGCAGTACTTC. The chain couples TRBV27 to TRBJ2-7; a possible D gene is TRBD1 (6 bases). With 5 bases removed from V and 3 bases from J, the gap between germline ends came to 14 bases. CDR3 length: 14 amino acids. Germline V gene lookup returns CDR1 MNHEY and CDR2 SMNVEV (reference sequence).

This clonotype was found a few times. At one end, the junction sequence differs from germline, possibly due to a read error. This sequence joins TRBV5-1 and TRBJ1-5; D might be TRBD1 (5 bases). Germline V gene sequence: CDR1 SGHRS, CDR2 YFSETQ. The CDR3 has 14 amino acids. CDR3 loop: CASSPWGRNQPQHF. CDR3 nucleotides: TGCGCCAGCAGTCCGTGGGGCCGCAACCAGCCCCAGCATTTT.

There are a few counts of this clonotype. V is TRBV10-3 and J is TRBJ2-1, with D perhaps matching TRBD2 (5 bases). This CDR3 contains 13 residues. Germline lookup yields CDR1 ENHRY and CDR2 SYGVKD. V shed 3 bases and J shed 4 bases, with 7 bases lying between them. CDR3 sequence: CAISEERYNEQFF. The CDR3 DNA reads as TGTGCCATCAGTGAAGAGCGGTACAATGAGCAGTTCTTC.

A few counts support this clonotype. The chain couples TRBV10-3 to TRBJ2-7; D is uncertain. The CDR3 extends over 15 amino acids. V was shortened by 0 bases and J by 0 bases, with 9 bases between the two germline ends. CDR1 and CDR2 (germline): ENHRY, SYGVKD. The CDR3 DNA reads TGTGCCATCAGTGAGTCTTCCCCATCCTCCTACGAGCAGTACTTC. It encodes CAISESSPSSYEQYF.

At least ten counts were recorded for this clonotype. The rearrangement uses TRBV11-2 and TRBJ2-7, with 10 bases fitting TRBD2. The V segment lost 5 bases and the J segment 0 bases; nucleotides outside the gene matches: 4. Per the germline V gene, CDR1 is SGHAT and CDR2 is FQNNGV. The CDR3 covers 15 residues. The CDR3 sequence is CASSRGLAYSYEQYF. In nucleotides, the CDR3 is TGTGCCAGCAGCCGGGGACTAGCGTACTCCTACGAGCAGTACTTC. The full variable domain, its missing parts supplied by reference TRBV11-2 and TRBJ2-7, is EAGVAQSPRYKIIEKRQSVAFWCNPISGHATLYWYQQILGQGPKLLIQFQNNGVVDDSQLPKDRFSAERLKGVDSTLKIQPAKLEDSAVYLCASSRGLAYSYEQYFGPGTRLTVT.

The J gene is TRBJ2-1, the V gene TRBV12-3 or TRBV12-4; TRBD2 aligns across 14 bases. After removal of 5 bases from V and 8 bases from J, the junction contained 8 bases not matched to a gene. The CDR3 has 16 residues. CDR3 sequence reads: CASSPGTSGGGDEQFF. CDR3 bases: TGTGCCAGCAGTCCCGGGACTAGCGGGGGAGGCGATGAGCAGTTCTTC.

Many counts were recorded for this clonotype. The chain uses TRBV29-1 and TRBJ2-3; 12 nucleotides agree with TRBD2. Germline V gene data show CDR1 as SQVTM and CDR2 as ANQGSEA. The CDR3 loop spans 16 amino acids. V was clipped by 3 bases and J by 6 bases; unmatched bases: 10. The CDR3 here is CSVELGLAGFVDTQYF. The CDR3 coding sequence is TGCAGCGTTGAGCTAGGACTAGCGGGGTTTGTGGATACGCAGTATTTT.

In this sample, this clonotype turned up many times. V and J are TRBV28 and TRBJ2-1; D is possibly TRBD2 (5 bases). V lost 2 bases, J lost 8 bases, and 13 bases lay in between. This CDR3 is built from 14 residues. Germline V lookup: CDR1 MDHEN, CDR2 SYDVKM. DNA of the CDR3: TGTGCCAGCAGTTTAAGGTACACGAGGGATGAGCAGTTCTTC. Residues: CASSLRYTRDEQFF.

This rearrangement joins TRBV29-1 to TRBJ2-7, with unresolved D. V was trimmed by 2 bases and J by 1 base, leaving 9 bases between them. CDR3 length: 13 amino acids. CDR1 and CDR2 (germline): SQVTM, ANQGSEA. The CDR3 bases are TGCAGCGTTGAACACAGAAATTCCTACGAGCAGTACTTC. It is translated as CSVEHRNSYEQYF.

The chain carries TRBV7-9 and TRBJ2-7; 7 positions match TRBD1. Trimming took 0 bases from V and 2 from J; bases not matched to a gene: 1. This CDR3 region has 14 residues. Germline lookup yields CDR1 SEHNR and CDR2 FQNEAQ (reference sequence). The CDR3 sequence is CASSLAGTAYEQYF. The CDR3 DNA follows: TGTGCCAGCAGCTTAGCCGGGACAGCCTACGAGCAGTACTTC.

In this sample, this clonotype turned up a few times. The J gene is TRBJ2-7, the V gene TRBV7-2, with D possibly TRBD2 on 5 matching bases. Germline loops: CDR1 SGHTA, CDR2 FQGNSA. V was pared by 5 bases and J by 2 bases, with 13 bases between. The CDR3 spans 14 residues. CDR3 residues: CASSAGLGTYEQYF. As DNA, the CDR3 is TGTGCCAGCAGCGCTGGACTGGGAACCTACGAGCAGTACTTC.

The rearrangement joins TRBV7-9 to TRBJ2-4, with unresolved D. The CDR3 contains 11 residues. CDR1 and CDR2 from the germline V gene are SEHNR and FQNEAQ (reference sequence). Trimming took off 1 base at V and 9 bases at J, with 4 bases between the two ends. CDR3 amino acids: CASSLGGIQYF. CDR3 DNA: TGTGCCAGCAGCTTAGGGGGCATTCAGTACTTC.

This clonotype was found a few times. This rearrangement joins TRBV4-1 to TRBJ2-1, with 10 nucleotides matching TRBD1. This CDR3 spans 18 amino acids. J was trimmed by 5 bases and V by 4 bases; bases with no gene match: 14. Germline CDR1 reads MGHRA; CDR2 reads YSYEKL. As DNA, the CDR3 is TGCGCCAGCAGCCTCGTCCCGGGACAGGGGCCGGGGGACAATGAGCAGTTCTTC. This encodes CASSLVPGQGPGDNEQFF.

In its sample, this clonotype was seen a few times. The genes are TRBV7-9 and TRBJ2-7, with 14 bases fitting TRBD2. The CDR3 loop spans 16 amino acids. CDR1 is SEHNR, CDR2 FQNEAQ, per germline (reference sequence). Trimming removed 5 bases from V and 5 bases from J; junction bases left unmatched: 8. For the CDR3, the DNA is TGTGCCAGCAGCCCAGCACCGGGACTAGCGGGAGACGAGCAGTACTTC. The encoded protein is CASSPAPGLAGDEQYF.

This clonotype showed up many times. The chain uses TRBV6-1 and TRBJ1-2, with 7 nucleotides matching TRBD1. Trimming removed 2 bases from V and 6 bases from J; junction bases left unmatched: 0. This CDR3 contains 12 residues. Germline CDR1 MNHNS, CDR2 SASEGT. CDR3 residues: CASSEQGDGYTF. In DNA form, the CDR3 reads TGTGCCAGCAGTGAACAGGGGGATGGCTACACCTTC.